This TCR beta chain appears in the sequencing data of a study of cytomegalovirus exposure and HLA in healthy donors. The CDR3 contains 14 residues. The ends were cut back, 0 bases at V and 2 bases at J, with 11 bases in the middle. Germline V gives CDR1 GTSNPN, CDR2 SVGIG (reference sequence). Measured with immunoSEQ multiplex PCR; TCRdb has only the in-frame clones, and not every one. The table shows some 220,000 clones, with 80% to 95% occurring only once. The clonotype originates from a woman under 30 in good health and CMV-seronegative. This chain joins TRBV30 and TRBJ2-7; possibly TRBD2 for D (5 bases). Sequencing was done on a sample of PBMCs. The CDR3 bases are TGTGCCTGGAGTGTGGGAGTCCCTCCCTACGAGCAGTACTTC. This codes for CAWSVGVPPYEQYF.